This TCR beta chain was sequenced during a study of shared clonotypes between healthy human individuals (dated by TCRdb to between 2020 and 2021). General notes on the study: The cohort included three men and a couple of women between 18 and 49 years of age. For each donor, three plates each were used for CD4 naive and CD4 memory, two plates were used for CD8 naive, and one plate was used for CD8 memory. To increase sequencing depth and limit assay-specific biases, different laboratories used diverse techniques to prepare libraries and sequence TCR repertoires. Between about 0.9 and 9 billion PBMCs per donor were obtained by leukapheresis. Blood TCR repertoires of roughly five healthy adults were deeply sequenced to estimate repertoire size and the extent of clonotype sharing between individuals.

Using the deep immunoSEQ assay, TCR CDR3 regions were amplified from genomic DNA by multiplex PCR. Extracted genomic DNA from each cell subset was spread evenly across all wells of several immunoSEQ 96-well plates, with each plate serving as a replicate. For sorted subsets, each replicate PCR was loaded with approximately 200 ng genomic DNA, equivalent to 25,000 to 35,000 T cell genomes. Purified libraries were measured with a Qubit 3.0 fluorometer, size-checked on a Bioanalyzer 2100, and measured again with the KAPA Library Quantification kit. Each immunoSEQ 96-well plate was sequenced on its own single-read 150-cycle Illumina NextSeq 550 flow cell. The authors' pipeline ran thus. The immunoSEQ output contained only junctional sequences without quality scores, so filtering could not match that applied to full-length reads. Sequences were annotated with PyIR, a Python wrapper for IgBLAST v1.9, using IMGT germline references to assign V/J genes and CDR3. Reads were removed for weak V/J assignments (E-value above 1e-6), missing CDR3, stop codons, out-of-frame junctions, or ambiguous translated residues. V3J clonotypes were defined as sequences sharing the same inferred V gene, J gene, and CDR3 amino acid sequence. Percentage overlap between repertoires was calculated by dividing the number of shared unique clonotypes by the size of the smaller repertoire. Repertoire richness was assessed with RTK rarefaction, the Chao1 estimator, and Recon v2.1 estimates of unobserved clonotypes. OLGA was used to compute generation probabilities for all TCRbeta clonotypes that the gDNA method yielded from a few donors. Sourced from immuneACCESS, this table was stored by TCRdb with only in-frame sequences that have V and J called. A share of the clones is absent; for the studies checked, an unresolved V gene accounts for under half, and the remainder has no known explanation. From that table come the V and J calls and clone size; the DNA was used to work out D and trimming. Across this sample there are roughly 1,100,000 clones, with around 74% seen only once. About 1.5% of the sample is in the top ten clones.

Donors were healthy HIV-negative adults with no recently reported acute infections or vaccinations. Every donor was a Caucasian adult living in Nashville, Tennessee, USA. CD4+ T cells were enriched by magnetic negative selection; naive cells were then positively selected on CD45RA, and the negative fraction formed the memory subset. Blood was obtained by leukapheresis, after which PBMCs were separated by Ficoll-Histopaque density gradient centrifugation and cryopreserved in liquid nitrogen vapor phase. Purity and quantity of every magnetically sorted T cell population were checked by analytical flow cytometry. From each sorted fraction, genomic DNA was isolated and quantified by UV absorbance on a Nanodrop 2000c. As regards this clone: What this receptor recognizes is not known. One base away there is no much larger clone; base qualities are not given.

General study outcomes and caveats: Compared with non-shared clonotypes, the clonotypes found in all four sorted-subset donors had higher generation probabilities. Because the study included a small number of donors, the genetic and exposure-history diversity represented was limited. Only blood was sampled, and tissue TCR repertoires likely differ from those in blood. Sharing across several donors was observed for approximately 5% of naive CD4, 3% to 3.5% of naive CD8, over 2% of memory CD4, and 0.4% of memory CD8 clonotypes. Pairwise subsampling led to the expectation that sequencing depth would affect the degree of clonotype sharing among donors. Naive subsets generally had larger estimated clonotype richness than memory subsets. Rarefaction of sorted-subset datasets indicated incomplete sequencing despite the large sequencing depth.

CDR3 length: 16 amino acids, cysteine to phenylalanine. The only DNA kept is the CDR3, 48 bases in frame from the first base. V trim: 0 bases; J trim: 5 bases; unmatched bases: 3. The germline V gene provides CDR1 SGHRS and CDR2 YFSETQ. The V gene is TRBV5-1 and the J gene is TRBJ2-2; TRBD2 matches 11 bases in the middle. Sequencing input: memory CD4+ T cells sorted from blood. The meaning of the sample's cell subset or site label: CD45RA-negative fraction. The sequence was obtained from a man between 18 and 35 years old in good health. This receptor carries the CDR3 CASSLATSGRTGELFF. Read as DNA, the sequence is TGCGCCAGCAGCTTGGCCACTAGCGGGAGAACCGGGGAGCTGTTTTTT.